This T cell receptor beta chain was recovered during a study of cytomegalovirus exposure and HLA in healthy donors. The study, taken as a whole, reports: Productive status was seen about 90% or about 30% of the time for most TCR beta V segments in an earlier analysis. The records held CMV serostatus as the only immune exposure information.

On this clone: Its antigen is unidentified. The same CDR3 also results from other DNA sequences found in this sample.

Per germline, CDR1 KGHSH and CDR2 LQKENI. This CDR3 is built from 13 residues. The V end lost 3 bases, the J end lost 2 bases, and 7 bases lay between the germline ends. Amplification used 60 Vbeta primers and 13 Jbeta primers. Profiled with immunoSEQ multiplex PCR; TCRdb holds only in-frame clones, not every one. The table includes 180,000 or so clones, under 80% detected once. The specimen was PBMCs. The source of this sequence is a man in his forties or fifties in good health and CMV-seronegative. The chain employs TRBV18 and TRBJ2-5; D is undetermined. CDR3 nucleotide sequence: TGTGCCAGCTCACCTTCTAGACAAGAGACCCAGTACTTC. Translating gives CASSPSRQETQYF. Full variable domain (remainder filled in from reference TRBV18 and TRBJ2-5): NAGVMQNPRHLVRRRGQEARLRCSPMKGHSHVYWYRQLPEEGLKFMVYLQKENIIDESGMPKERFSAEFPKEGPSILRIQQVVRGDSAAYFCASSPSRQETQYFGPGTRLLVL.